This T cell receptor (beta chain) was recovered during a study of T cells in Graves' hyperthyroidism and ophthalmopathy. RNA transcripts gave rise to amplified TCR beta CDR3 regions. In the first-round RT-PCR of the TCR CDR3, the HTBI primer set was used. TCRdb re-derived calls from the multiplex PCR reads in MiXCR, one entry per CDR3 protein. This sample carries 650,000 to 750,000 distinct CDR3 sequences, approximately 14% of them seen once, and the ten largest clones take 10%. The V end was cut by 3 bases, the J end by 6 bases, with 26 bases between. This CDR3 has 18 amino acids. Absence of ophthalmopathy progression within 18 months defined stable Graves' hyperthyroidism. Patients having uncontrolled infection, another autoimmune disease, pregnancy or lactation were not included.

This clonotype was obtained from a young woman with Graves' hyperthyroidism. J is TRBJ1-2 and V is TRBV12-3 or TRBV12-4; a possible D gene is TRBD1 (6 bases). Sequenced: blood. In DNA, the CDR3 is TGTGCCAGCAGTTTGGGCCGCCTCGATGGGGGCACGGGGAATGGCTACACCTTC. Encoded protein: CASSLGRLDGGTGNGYTF.